The sample holds one count of the clone carrying this T cell receptor beta chain. Other DNA sequences in the sample encode the same CDR3. CDR1 is MDHEN, CDR2 SYDVKM, per germline. The V gene end was trimmed by 5 bases and the J gene end by 4 bases; junction bases not matched to a gene: 4. This CDR3 has 14 residues. One Seattle source followed patients from active infection through their disease course. The sample belongs to a study of blood T cell repertoires in COVID-19. The wider study: Acute and convalescent COVID-19 samples came from the United States, Italy and Spain.

In the original workflow: By means of reference gene primer amplification, nucleated cell counts were estimated. The assay was immunoSEQ multiplex PCR, and TCRdb's table has in-frame clones only and misses some. The V and J calls and clone size are taken from that table; D and trimming were inferred from the DNA. Among 150,000 to 200,000 clones listed, roughly 90% were seen once. The receptor was isolated from a man under 40 with COVID-19, enrolled during active disease. The material sequenced was peripheral blood. The chain has TRBV28 and TRBJ1-3; 8 bases align to TRBD1. The CDR3 DNA is TGTGCCAGCAGTCTGGACAGGGCCGGAAACACCATATATTTT. As protein: CASSLDRAGNTIYF.